Listed here are 3 T cell receptor beta chains from one sample, sequenced in a study of early T cells in non-severe SARS-CoV-2 infection. TCRdb fed the 5' RACE reads into MiXCR, producing one record per CDR3 protein. The table has 100,000 to 120,000 distinct CDR3 sequences, over 10% seen once. This material consisted of whole blood, taken at baseline. Receptors were obtained from an adult who was a healthcare worker with PCR-confirmed SARS-CoV-2 infection or an uninfected control (not recorded which).

The rearrangement uses TRBV20-1 and TRBJ2-7, with D perhaps TRBD2 (6 bases). This CDR3 is 14 amino acids long. Germline assignment: CDR1 DFQATT and CDR2 SNEGSKA (reference sequence). Trimming stripped 5 bases from V and 0 bases from J, with 14 bases between. CDR3 in DNA: TGCAGTGCTGGGAGGAGGGGAAGCTCCTACGAGCAGTACTTC. This encodes CSAGRRGSSYEQYF.

The genes are TRBV28 and TRBJ1-1, with unresolved D. The CDR3 runs to 12 residues. V was cut by 5 bases and J by 1 base, with 5 bases left in between. The germline V gene has CDR1 MDHEN and CDR2 SYDVKM. CDR3 nucleotides: TGTGCCAGCAGTACAACGAACACTGAAGCTTTCTTT. This gives the protein CASSTTNTEAFF.

About this clonotype: The junction differs from germline at one of its ends, possibly a read error. V usage is TRBV6-5 and J usage is TRBJ1-1, with TRBD1 as a possible D gene (6 bases). CDR1 is MNHEY and CDR2 is SVGAGI in the germline V gene. The length of the CDR3 is 17 residues. The CDR3 loop is CASSYFGTPLGDTEVFF. The DNA of the CDR3 is TGTGCCAGCAGTTATTTCGGTACACCTCTTGGGGACACTGAAGTTTTCTTT.